One and the same sample provided the 24 T cell receptor beta chains below, sequenced in a study of OX40 agonist ivuxolimab in advanced cancers. Using immunoSEQ multiplex PCR, the repertoire was profiled, and TCRdb retains in-frame clones only, with some absent. The sample holds roughly 70,000 clones, around 83% seen once. This specimen consisted of CD4+ or CD8+ T cells sorted from blood, obtained in a trial of the OX40 agonist ivuxolimab. Receptor source: an adult with an advanced solid tumor such as melanoma, head and neck, liver or kidney cancer.

This chain links TRBV9 with TRBJ2-2, with no clear D. The ends were cut back, 4 bases at V and 3 bases at J, with 19 bases in the middle. CDR1 and CDR2 from the germline V gene are SGDLS and YYNGEE. The CDR3 length is 17 residues. The CDR3 region has the DNA TGTGCCAGCAGCCCCGACCCCCGGGCGGTGGACACCGGGGAGCTGTTTTTT. It is translated as CASSPDPRAVDTGELFF.

This chain joins TRBV2 and TRBJ1-1; the D gene is possibly TRBD1 (5 bases). Germline assignment: CDR1 SNHLY and CDR2 FYNNEI. The CDR3 consists of 14 residues. V was trimmed by 4 bases and J by 0 bases, leaving 9 bases between them. The CDR3: CASSGQIMNTEAFF. The CDR3 region has the DNA TGTGCCAGCAGTGGACAGATCATGAACACTGAAGCTTTCTTT.

The J gene is TRBJ2-3, the V gene TRBV5-1; D is uncertain. The germline gives CDR1 SGHRS, CDR2 YFSETQ. There are 14 residues in the CDR3. V lost 1 base and J lost 5, with 11 bases in between. The CDR3 DNA reads TGCGCCAGCAGCTTGCTCGGGTCTGGAGATACGCAGTATTTT. It is translated as CASSLLGSGDTQYF.

This clone was recorded a few times. The rearrangement links TRBV4-2 to TRBJ1-2; D is unclear. Germline values: CDR1 LGHNA, CDR2 YNFKEQ. V was cut by 0 bases and J by 4 bases, with 12 bases left in between. The CDR3 is made up of 15 amino acids. This CDR3 is CASSQEPGSGYGYTF. CDR3 bases: TGTGCCAGCAGCCAAGAGCCGGGGAGTGGCTATGGCTACACCTTC.

This clone was found once. The J gene is TRBJ1-1, the V gene TRBV28, with a weak D call TRBD1 (5 bases). CDR3 length equals 15 residues. The V end lost 3 bases, the J end lost 5 bases, and 16 bases lay between the germline ends. CDR1 and CDR2 (germline): MDHEN, SYDVKM. As DNA, the CDR3 is TGTGCCAGCAGTTTGAGGGGTCAGGCTGGTACTGAAGCTTTCTTT. Translating it yields CASSLRGQAGTEAFF.

This chain connects TRBV14 to TRBJ1-2; D remains unclear. V was trimmed by 1 base and J by 8 bases, leaving 14 bases between them. Germline CDR1 reads SGHDN; CDR2 reads FVKESK. The CDR3 runs 14 residues. In DNA form, the CDR3 reads TGTGCCAGCAGCCAAGTAGGGCCTCGAGGGGGCTACACCTTC. This sequence encodes CASSQVGPRGGYTF.

The J gene is TRBJ1-1, the V gene TRBV5-5; TRBD1 matches at 7 bases. Germline V lookup: CDR1 SGHKS, CDR2 YYEKEE (reference sequence). Trimming removed 3 bases from V and 0 bases from J; junction bases left unmatched: 5. The CDR3 sequence is 15 residues long. Here the CDR3 reads CASSSGQFMNTEAFF. CDR3 nucleotide sequence: TGTGCCAGCAGCTCGGGACAGTTCATGAACACTGAAGCTTTCTTT.

This rearrangement joins TRBV5-8 to TRBJ2-6; D unresolved. The CDR3 covers 10 residues. V dropped 4 bases and J dropped 14 bases, with 7 bases sitting between them. The germline V gene encodes CDR1 SGHTS and CDR2 YDEGEE. The CDR3 here is CASSQEFLTF. CDR3 DNA sequence: TGTGCCAGCAGCCAAGAATTCCTGACTTTC.

J is TRBJ1-5 and V is TRBV6-6, with 10 bases aligning to TRBD1. Germline values: CDR1 MNHNY, CDR2 SVGAGI (reference sequence). Trimming removed 6 bases from V and 4 bases from J; junction bases left unmatched: 6. The CDR3 has 15 residues. Here the CDR3 reads CASSRGGQGNQPQHF. The CDR3 coding sequence is TGTGCCAGCAGCAGGGGGGGACAGGGGAATCAGCCCCAGCATTTT.

The genes are TRBV11-2 and TRBJ2-7, with 12 bases that match TRBD2. The CDR3 sequence is 14 residues long. V was pared by 5 bases and J by 3 bases, with 2 bases of the junction left unmatched. The V gene's germline CDR1 is SGHAT and CDR2 FQNNGV. For the CDR3, the DNA is TGTGCCAGCAGCGGACTAGCGGGACTCTACGAGCAGTACTTC. Its protein is CASSGLAGLYEQYF.

The V and J genes are TRBV5-6 and TRBJ1-1; D is unclear. The CDR3 has 13 amino acids. CDR1 is SGHDT, CDR2 YYEEEE, per germline. Trimming cost V 0 bases and J 2 bases, with 5 bases left between them. The CDR3 coding sequence is TGTGCCAGCAGCTTGGCCCGAAACACTGAAGCTTTCTTT. It encodes CASSLARNTEAFF.

J is TRBJ2-2 and V is TRBV9, with TRBD2 as a possible D gene (6 bases). Between the trimmed V and J ends, which lost 3 bases and 4 bases, there was a span of 10 bases. The CDR3 contains 14 residues. Germline V CDR1 and CDR2: SGDLS, YYNGEE. CDR3 sequence (DNA): TGTGCCAGCAGCGAGCGGGTTGGCACCGGGGAGCTGTTTTTT. Protein sequence: CASSERVGTGELFF. The full variable domain, completed using reference TRBV9 and TRBJ2-2, is DSGVTQTPKHLITATGQRVTLRCSPRSGDLSVYWYQQSLDQGLQFLIQYYNGEERAKGNILERFSAQQFPDLHSELNLSSLELGDSALYFCASSERVGTGELFFGEGSRLTVL.

This chain joins TRBV5-1 and TRBJ1-2, with TRBD1 identical over 9 bases. V trimming: 4 bases; J trimming: 4 bases; junction bases outside the gene matches: 11. Germline V gene lookup returns CDR1 SGHRS and CDR2 YFSETQ. This CDR3 has 16 residues. CDR3 sequence: CASSRDRATLGYGYTF. CDR3 in DNA: TGCGCCAGCAGCCGGGACAGGGCGACACTTGGCTATGGCTACACCTTC. The full variable domain, rest sourced from reference TRBV5-1 and TRBJ1-2, is KAGVTQTPRYLIKTRGQQVTLSCSPISGHRSVSWYQQTPGQGLQFLFEYFSETQRNKGNFPGRFSGRQFSNSRSEMNVSTLELGDSALYLCASSRDRATLGYGYTFGSGTRLTVV.

J is TRBJ2-1 and V is TRBV11-2; 14 bases map to TRBD2. The CDR3 length is 18 residues. V lost 0 bases and J lost 5; bases outside the gene matches: 6. CDR1 and CDR2 from the germline V gene are SGHAT and FQNNGV. DNA for the CDR3: TGTGCCAGCAGCTTAGATTGGACTAGCGGGGGGACAAACAATGAGCAGTTCTTC. This sequence encodes CASSLDWTSGGTNNEQFF.

J is TRBJ1-1 and V is TRBV6-5; D is undetermined. CDR3 length equals 16 residues. The germline CDR1 and CDR2 sequences are MNHEY and SVGAGI. V lost 0 bases to trimming and J lost 2 bases, with 13 bases between them. This CDR3 reads CASSYSSRTGNTEAFF. In nucleotides, the CDR3 is TGTGCCAGCAGTTACTCGAGTAGGACGGGTAACACTGAAGCTTTCTTT.

The rearrangement joins TRBV5-5 to TRBJ2-2; D is possibly TRBD2 (5 bases). The CDR3 spans 16 residues. The germline CDR1 and CDR2 sequences are SGHKS and YYEKEE (reference sequence). The V gene lost 3 bases and the J gene lost 0 bases, with 12 bases spanning the gap. The DNA for the CDR3 is TGTGCCAGCAGCTCCGAGCGGTACACGAACACCGGGGAGCTGTTTTTT. Its translation is CASSSERYTNTGELFF.

The rearrangement links TRBV14 to TRBJ1-1; D remains ambiguous. With 1 base removed from V and 4 bases from J, the gap between germline ends came to 7 bases. The germline gives CDR1 SGHDN, CDR2 FVKESK. This CDR3 has 13 amino acids. CDR3 residues: CASSQALGTEAFF. The DNA for the CDR3 is TGTGCCAGCAGCCAAGCCTTGGGCACTGAAGCTTTCTTT.

The J gene is TRBJ1-1, the V gene TRBV25-1; 7 nucleotides line up with TRBD1. The CDR3 covers 15 residues. CDR1 MGHDK and CDR2 SYGVNS come from the germline V gene. Losses at the gene ends were 4 bases for V and 2 bases for J; bases not matched to a gene: 7. The CDR3: CASSARDRGNTEAFF. The CDR3 nucleotides are TGTGCCAGCAGTGCCCGGGACAGAGGAAACACTGAAGCTTTCTTT.

As concerns this clone: At one end the junction does not follow the germline gene, possibly because of a read error. This chain joins TRBV25-1 and TRBJ1-5; D gene ambiguous. The CDR3 totals 14 residues. Germline V CDR1 and CDR2: MGHDK, SYGVNS. The CDR3 nucleotides read TGTGCCAGCAGTGAGTTGGATAGCAATCGGCCCCAGCATTTT. Translation: CASSELDSNRPQHF.

The chain couples TRBV6-5 to TRBJ1-2; TRBD1 agrees at 8 bases. V shed 0 bases, J shed 2 bases, and the junction held 2 bases outside the gene matches. This CDR3 has 15 residues. Germline V gene lookup returns CDR1 MNHEY and CDR2 SVGAGI. The CDR3 coding sequence is TGTGCCAGCAGTTACTCAGGACAGGGAAACTATGGCTACACCTTC. It encodes CASSYSGQGNYGYTF.

This rearrangement joins TRBV2 to TRBJ2-5; possible D gene TRBD1, 6 bases. In germline, CDR1 is SNHLY, CDR2 FYNNEI. The CDR3 has 13 residues. V was cut by 8 bases and J by 0 bases, with 10 bases left in between. The CDR3: CASDRTYQETQYF. The DNA of the CDR3 is TGTGCCAGCGACAGGACCTACCAAGAGACCCAGTACTTC.

This clone was found a few times. The chain links TRBV11-2 to TRBJ2-1, with 11 bases aligning to TRBD1. This CDR3 has 15 amino acids. Unmatched junction bases numbered 4, after V lost 5 bases and J lost 4 bases. CDR1 and CDR2 from the germline V gene are SGHAT and FQNNGV. The CDR3 spells CASSLGQGEYNEQFF. Written as DNA, the CDR3 is TGTGCCAGCAGCCTGGGACAGGGGGAGTACAATGAGCAGTTCTTC.

The V call is TRBV7-9, the J call TRBJ1-4; D gene ambiguous. The germline gives CDR1 SEHNR, CDR2 FQNEAQ (reference sequence). CDR3 size: 14 residues. V lost 4 bases and J 7 bases, leaving 13 bases between the germline ends. CDR3 region: CASSYDTWAEKLFF. CDR3 sequence (DNA): TGTGCCAGCAGCTACGATACTTGGGCTGAAAAACTGTTTTTT.

The V call is TRBV19, the J call TRBJ2-5, with a weak D call TRBD2 (6 bases). The J call may be wrong; the DNA end is better matched by TRBJ2-7. The CDR3 loop spans 13 amino acids. The germline gives CDR1 LNHDA, CDR2 SQIVND (reference sequence). The DNA of the CDR3 is TGTGCCAGCCGTCGGGCGGGGTCCTACGAGCAGTACTTC. The encoded protein is CASRRAGSYEQYF.